Shown below are 19 T cell receptor beta chains from a single sample sequenced in a study of CD8+ T cells in alopecia areata. RNA was extracted and reverse transcribed into cDNA as the sequencing template. Profiled with immunoSEQ multiplex PCR; TCRdb holds only in-frame clones, not every one. The table has some 100,000 clones, roughly 40% seen once. Treatment indicated: oral pan-JAK inhibitor, 5-10 mg twice daily. Here the sequenced sample was CD8+ T cells sorted from blood, taken at week 24, from a patient treated with tofacitinib. The receptors here all came from a human donor with alopecia areata.

This chain connects TRBV27 to TRBJ2-7; 7 bases line up with TRBD1. CDR1 is MNHEY and CDR2 is SMNVEV in the germline V gene (reference sequence). There are 14 residues in the CDR3. The trim removed 3 bases at V and 3 bases at J, leaving 5 bases unmatched. The DNA of the CDR3 is TGTGCCAGCAGTTTCAGGGGGTCTCACTACGAGCAGTACTTC. Its protein product is CASSFRGSHYEQYF.

In its sample, this clone was seen a few times. The chain is built from TRBV27 and TRBJ2-7; 9 bases line up with TRBD1. Per germline, CDR1 MNHEY and CDR2 SMNVEV (reference sequence). The CDR3 spans 14 residues. After removal of 2 bases from V and 4 bases from J, the junction contained 3 bases not matched to a gene. CDR3 residues: CASSLRDRVYEQYF. As DNA, the CDR3 is TGTGCCAGCAGTTTAAGGGACAGGGTATACGAGCAGTACTTC.

The chain combines TRBV30 with TRBJ2-7; 9 bases fit TRBD2. V lost 8 bases and J lost 5; bases outside the gene matches: 7. The CDR3 is 12 amino acids. CDR1 is GTSNPN and CDR2 is SVGIG in the germline V gene (reference sequence). CDR3 region: CAAGSGGHEQYF. The CDR3 coding sequence is TGTGCCGCCGGGAGCGGGGGGCACGAGCAGTACTTC.

V and J are TRBV18 and TRBJ1-1; D not resolved. Germline V CDR1 and CDR2: KGHSH, LQKENI. The CDR3 spans 14 residues. V was pared by 6 bases and J by 1 base, with 12 bases between. The CDR3 protein is CASSHPTGNTEAFF. For the CDR3, the DNA is TGTGCCAGCTCCCATCCAACGGGGAACACTGAAGCTTTCTTT.

This clone was seen a few times. V gene TRBV19 combines with J gene TRBJ2-7, with 7 bases lining up with TRBD2. The CDR3 has 15 residues. Unmatched junction bases numbered 7, after V lost 1 base and J lost 4 bases. The germline gives CDR1 LNHDA, CDR2 SQIVND (reference sequence). The CDR3 here is CASSIVSGEGYEQYF. The CDR3 region has the DNA TGTGCCAGTAGTATAGTGTCCGGGGAGGGATACGAGCAGTACTTC. Based on the CDR3 plus reference TRBV19 and TRBJ2-7, the full variable domain is DGGITQSPKYLFRKEGQNVTLSCEQNLNHDAMYWYRQDPGQGLRLIYYSQIVNDFQKGDIAEGYSVSREKKESFPLTVTSAQKNPTAFYLCASSIVSGEGYEQYFGPGTRLTVT.

The chain joins TRBV30 to TRBJ1-1; D is uncertain. The V end was cut by 7 bases, the J end by 2 bases, with 8 bases between. The CDR3 is 11 amino acids. From germline, CDR1 is GTSNPN and CDR2 SVGIG (reference sequence). For the CDR3, the DNA is TGTGCCTCGGGTGGAAACACTGAAGCTTTCTTT. Translated: CASGGNTEAFF. Full variable domain (missing parts from reference TRBV30 and TRBJ1-1): SQTIHQWPATLVQPVGSPLSLECTVEGTSNPNLYWYRQAAGRGLQLLFYSVGIGQISSEVPQNLSASRPQDRQFILSSKKLLLSDSGFYLCASGGNTEAFFGQGTRLTVV.

This chain links TRBV6-5 with TRBJ2-7, with 11 bases lining up with TRBD1. Germline trimming cut 4 bases from V and 3 bases from J; bases unmatched to any gene: 2. The CDR3 extends over 14 amino acids. Germline V lookup: CDR1 MNHEY, CDR2 SVGAGI. In DNA, the CDR3 is TGTGCCAGCAGTTCCGGGACAGGGGGCTACGAGCAGTACTTC. It encodes CASSSGTGGYEQYF.

This chain connects TRBV6-5 to TRBJ2-2; 8 nucleotides agree with TRBD1. The CDR3 extends over 14 amino acids. Trimming took 6 bases from V and 7 from J; bases not matched to a gene: 7. Germline V gene lookup returns CDR1 MNHEY and CDR2 SVGAGI. CDR3 DNA: TGTGCCAGCAGACCGGACAGGGCAAACGGGGAGCTGTTTTTT. Its protein product is CASRPDRANGELFF.

The rearrangement links TRBV7-9 to TRBJ2-5; a weak D match, TRBD2 (5 bases). Looked up from germline, CDR1 is SEHNR and CDR2 is FQNEAQ (reference sequence). With 4 bases removed from V and 3 bases from J, the gap between germline ends came to 21 bases. This CDR3 has 17 residues. CDR3: CASSYAPPGMNEETQYF. The CDR3, as DNA: TGTGCCAGCAGCTATGCGCCGCCCGGGATGAATGAAGAGACCCAGTACTTC.

This chain joins TRBV27 and TRBJ2-7, with D possibly TRBD2 on 7 matching bases. Trimming removed 5 bases from V and 4 bases from J, with 15 bases in between. Germline V gives CDR1 MNHEY, CDR2 SMNVEV (reference sequence). The CDR3 is made up of 14 amino acids. CDR3 sequence: CASSERGQGYEQYF. The CDR3 DNA is TGTGCCAGCAGTGAGCGGGGCCAGGGGTACGAGCAGTACTTC.

The V gene is TRBV13, the J gene TRBJ2-1; a possible D gene is TRBD2 (5 bases). The CDR3 has 15 amino acids. Germline V CDR1 and CDR2: PRHDT, FYEKMQ (reference sequence). V was shortened by 0 bases and J by 2 bases, with 8 bases between the two germline ends. This CDR3 is CASSLGSSAYNEQFF. CDR3 DNA: TGTGCCAGCAGCTTAGGTAGTAGCGCCTACAATGAGCAGTTCTTC. The complete variable domain, with remaining parts taken from reference TRBV13 and TRBJ2-1, reads AAGVIQSPRHLIKEKRETATLKCYPIPRHDTVYWYQQGPGQDPQFLISFYEKMQSDKGSIPDRFSAQQFSDYHSELNMSSLELGDSALYFCASSLGSSAYNEQFFGPGTRLTVL.

This chain joins TRBV4-3 and TRBJ1-1; weak D call: TRBD1 (5 bases). The CDR3 has 14 residues. The V and J ends lost 3 bases and 1 base respectively, with 9 bases between them. Germline values: CDR1 LGHNA, CDR2 YSLEER. The DNA of the CDR3 is TGCGCCAGCAGCCATATCGGGGCGAACACTGAAGCTTTCTTT. Encoded protein: CASSHIGANTEAFF.

This clone was seen a handful of times. This chain joins TRBV5-1 and TRBJ2-4, with D possibly matching TRBD2 (7 bases). The J call may be wrong; the DNA end is better matched by TRBJ2-7. The CDR3 loop spans 12 amino acids. Per the germline V gene, CDR1 is SGHRS and CDR2 is YFSETQ. The CDR3 sequence is CASSPRGAEQYF. The CDR3, as DNA: TGCGCCAGCAGCCCCCGGGGGGCCGAGCAGTACTTC.

This clone was counted between two and nine times. J is TRBJ2-2 and V is TRBV30, with 7 bases fitting TRBD2. J gave up 2 bases and V 6 bases, and 9 bases lay outside the gene matches. Germline V CDR1 and CDR2: GTSNPN, SVGIG (reference sequence). The CDR3 loop spans 15 amino acids. CDR3 residues: CACGTSETNTGELFF. As DNA, the CDR3 is TGTGCCTGCGGAACTAGCGAAACCAACACCGGGGAGCTGTTTTTT.

This clone was found many times. The gene calls are TRBV29-1 and TRBJ2-2, with 7 bases fitting TRBD1. The CDR3 contains 11 residues. CDR1 and CDR2 from the germline V gene are SQVTM and ANQGSEA. The V gene end was trimmed by 5 bases and the J gene end by 8 bases; junction bases not matched to a gene: 2. In DNA, the CDR3 is TGCAGCGTTAACAGGGGAGGGGAGCTGTTTTTT. This translates into CSVNRGGELFF.

This clone has only a few counts. The rearrangement uses TRBV29-1 and TRBJ2-3; D gene ambiguous. The ends were cut back, 7 bases at V and 6 bases at J, with 29 bases in the middle. Looked up from germline, CDR1 is SQVTM and CDR2 is ANQGSEA. This CDR3 spans 17 amino acids. The CDR3 DNA reads as TGCAGCGCAACAGCAACGGACCCCACACCAATAGGGGATACGCAGTATTTT. It translates to CSATATDPTPIGDTQYF.

The chain recombines TRBV18 with TRBJ1-1; D is perhaps TRBD1 (5 bases). With 1 base removed from V and 1 base from J, the gap between germline ends came to 7 bases. The CDR3 is 14 amino acids. Germline CDR1 and CDR2: KGHSH and LQKENI. The CDR3 DNA reads TGTGCCAGCTCACCACGGGACGGGAACACTGAAGCTTTCTTT. It codes for CASSPRDGNTEAFF. Full variable domain (missing parts from reference TRBV18 and TRBJ1-1): NAGVMQNPRHLVRRRGQEARLRCSPMKGHSHVYWYRQLPEEGLKFMVYLQKENIIDESGMPKERFSAEFPKEGPSILRIQQVVRGDSAAYFCASSPRDGNTEAFFGQGTRLTVV.

This clone has only a few counts. This rearrangement joins TRBV6-6 to TRBJ2-3; D may correspond to TRBD1 or TRBD2 (5 bases each). CDR3 size: 15 residues. V lost 11 bases to trimming and J lost 2 bases, with 20 bases between them. Germline CDR1 reads MNHNY; CDR2 reads SVGAGI (reference sequence). In DNA, the CDR3 is TGTGCCGGATCGGCGACGGGGCGACCCACAGATACGCAGTATTTT. It yields the protein CAGSATGRPTDTQYF.

The V call is TRBV25-1, the J call TRBJ2-5; D is possibly TRBD1 (5 bases). Germline assignment: CDR1 MGHDK and CDR2 SYGVNS. This CDR3 comprises 14 residues. V was pared by 5 bases and J by 5 bases, with 15 bases between. For the CDR3, the DNA is TGTGCCAGCAGTATCACCATAAGGGGCGAGACCCAGTACTTC. It specifies CASSITIRGETQYF. The full variable domain, its missing parts supplied by reference TRBV25-1 and TRBJ2-5, is EADIYQTPRYLVIGTGKKITLECSQTMGHDKMYWYQQDPGMELHLIHYSYGVNSTEKGDLSSESTVSRIRTEHFPLTLESARPSHTSQYLCASSITIRGETQYFGPGTRLLVL.